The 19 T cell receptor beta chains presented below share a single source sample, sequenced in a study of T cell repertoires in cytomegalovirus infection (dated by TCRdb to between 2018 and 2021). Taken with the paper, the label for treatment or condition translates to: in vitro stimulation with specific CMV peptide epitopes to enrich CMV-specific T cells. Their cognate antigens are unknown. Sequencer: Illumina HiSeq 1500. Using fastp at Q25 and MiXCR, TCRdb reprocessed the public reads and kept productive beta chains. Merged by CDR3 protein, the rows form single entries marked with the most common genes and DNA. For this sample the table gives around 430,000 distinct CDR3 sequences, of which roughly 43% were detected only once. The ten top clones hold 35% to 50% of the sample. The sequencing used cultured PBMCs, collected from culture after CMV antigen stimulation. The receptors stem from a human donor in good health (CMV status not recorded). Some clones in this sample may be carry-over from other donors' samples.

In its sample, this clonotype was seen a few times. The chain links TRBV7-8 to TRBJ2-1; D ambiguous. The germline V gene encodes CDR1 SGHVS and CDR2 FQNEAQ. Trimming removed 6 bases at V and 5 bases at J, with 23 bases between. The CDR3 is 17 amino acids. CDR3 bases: TGTGCCAGCAGGGTTCCCCCCGGCAGGTCTTCAGACAATGAGCAGTTCTTC. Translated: CASRVPPGRSSDNEQFF.

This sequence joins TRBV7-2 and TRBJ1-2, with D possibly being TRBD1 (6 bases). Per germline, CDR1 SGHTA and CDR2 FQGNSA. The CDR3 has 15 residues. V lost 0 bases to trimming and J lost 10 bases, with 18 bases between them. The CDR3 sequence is CASSLAPVGGVDYTF. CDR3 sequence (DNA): TGTGCCAGCAGCTTAGCCCCCGTAGGGGGGGTGGACTACACCTTC.

CDR3 sequence reads: CASSVTSGALGIQYF. CDR3 in DNA: TGTGCCAGCAGCGTGACGTCGGGAGCCCTGGGCATTCAGTACTTC. The chain is built from TRBV7-6 and TRBJ2-4, with D maybe TRBD2 (6 bases). Germline V gene lookup returns CDR1 SGHVS and CDR2 FNYEAQ. The CDR3 has 15 amino acids. V was clipped by 5 bases and J by 9 bases, with 20 bases between them.

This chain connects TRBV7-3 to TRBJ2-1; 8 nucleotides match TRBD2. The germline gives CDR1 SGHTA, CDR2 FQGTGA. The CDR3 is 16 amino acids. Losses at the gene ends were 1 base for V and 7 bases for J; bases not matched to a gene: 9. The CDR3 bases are TGTGCCAGCAGCTTAAAGACCGGGACTAGACGTAATGAGCAGTTCTTC. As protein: CASSLKTGTRRNEQFF.

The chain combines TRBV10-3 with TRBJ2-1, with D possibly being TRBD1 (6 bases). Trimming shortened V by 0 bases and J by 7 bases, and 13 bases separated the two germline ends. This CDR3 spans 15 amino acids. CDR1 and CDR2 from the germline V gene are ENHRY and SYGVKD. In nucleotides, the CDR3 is TGTGCCATCAGTGAGTCAGGCACCACAGGGAATGAGCAGTTCTTC. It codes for CAISESGTTGNEQFF.

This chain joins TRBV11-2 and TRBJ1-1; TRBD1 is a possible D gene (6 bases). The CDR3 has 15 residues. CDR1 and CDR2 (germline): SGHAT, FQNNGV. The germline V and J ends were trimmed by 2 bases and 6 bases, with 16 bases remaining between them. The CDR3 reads CASSLQSGGHSEAFF. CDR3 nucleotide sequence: TGTGCCAGCAGCTTACAGTCTGGGGGGCACTCTGAAGCTTTCTTT.

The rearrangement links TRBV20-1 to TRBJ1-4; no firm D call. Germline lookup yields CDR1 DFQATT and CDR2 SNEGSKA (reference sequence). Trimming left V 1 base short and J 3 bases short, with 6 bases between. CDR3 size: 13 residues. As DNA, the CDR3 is TGCAGTGCTAGAGGGGAGGCTAATGAAAAACTGTTTTTT. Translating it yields CSARGEANEKLFF.

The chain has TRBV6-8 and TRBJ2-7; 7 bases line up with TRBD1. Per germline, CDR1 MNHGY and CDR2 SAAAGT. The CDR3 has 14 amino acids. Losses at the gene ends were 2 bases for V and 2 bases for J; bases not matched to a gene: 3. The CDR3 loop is CASSYLQGAYEQYF. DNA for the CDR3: TGTGCCAGCAGTTACCTCCAGGGGGCCTACGAGCAGTACTTC.

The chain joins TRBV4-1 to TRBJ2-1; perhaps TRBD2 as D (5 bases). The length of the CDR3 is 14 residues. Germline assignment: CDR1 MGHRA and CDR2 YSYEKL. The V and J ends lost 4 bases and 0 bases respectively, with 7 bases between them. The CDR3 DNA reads TGCGCCAGCAGCCGAGGGAACTCCTACAATGAGCAGTTCTTC. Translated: CASSRGNSYNEQFF.

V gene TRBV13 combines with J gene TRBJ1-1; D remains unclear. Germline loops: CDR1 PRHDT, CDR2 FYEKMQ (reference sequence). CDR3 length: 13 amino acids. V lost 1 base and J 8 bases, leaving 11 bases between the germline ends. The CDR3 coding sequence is TGTGCCAGCAGCTTAGAGGTCCTGGGGGAAGCTTTCTTT. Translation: CASSLEVLGEAFF.

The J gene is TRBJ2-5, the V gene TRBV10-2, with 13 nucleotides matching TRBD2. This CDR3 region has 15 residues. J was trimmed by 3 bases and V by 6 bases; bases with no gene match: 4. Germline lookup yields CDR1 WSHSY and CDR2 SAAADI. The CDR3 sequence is CASSLTSGGKETQYF. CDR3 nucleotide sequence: TGCGCCAGCAGCCTGACTAGCGGGGGGAAAGAGACCCAGTACTTC.

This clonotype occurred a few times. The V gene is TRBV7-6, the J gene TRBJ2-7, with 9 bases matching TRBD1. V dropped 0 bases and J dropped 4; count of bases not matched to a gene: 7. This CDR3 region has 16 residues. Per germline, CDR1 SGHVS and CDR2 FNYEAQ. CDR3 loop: CASSLARYRGQYEQYF. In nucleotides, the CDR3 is TGTGCCAGCAGCTTAGCCCGGTACAGGGGGCAATACGAGCAGTACTTC.

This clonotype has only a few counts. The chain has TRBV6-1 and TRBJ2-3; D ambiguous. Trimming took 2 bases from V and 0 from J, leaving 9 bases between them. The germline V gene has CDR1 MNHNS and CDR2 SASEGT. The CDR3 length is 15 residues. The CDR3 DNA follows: TGTGCCAGCAGTGAAACGGCCTCTAGCACAGATACGCAGTATTTT. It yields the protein CASSETASSTDTQYF.

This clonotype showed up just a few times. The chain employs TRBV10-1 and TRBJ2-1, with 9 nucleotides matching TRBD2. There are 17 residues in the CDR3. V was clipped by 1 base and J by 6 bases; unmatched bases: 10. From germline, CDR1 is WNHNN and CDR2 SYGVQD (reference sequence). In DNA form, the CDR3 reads TGCGCCAGCAGTGAGTTAAGGGGGCTAGCGGGACTCAATGAGCAGTTCTTC. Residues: CASSELRGLAGLNEQFF.

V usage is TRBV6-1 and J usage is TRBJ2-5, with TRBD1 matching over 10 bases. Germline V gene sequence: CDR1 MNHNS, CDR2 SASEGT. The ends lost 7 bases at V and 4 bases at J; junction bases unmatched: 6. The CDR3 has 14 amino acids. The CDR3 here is CASNLGTGVETQYF. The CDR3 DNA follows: TGTGCCAGCAACCTGGGGACAGGGGTAGAGACCCAGTACTTC.

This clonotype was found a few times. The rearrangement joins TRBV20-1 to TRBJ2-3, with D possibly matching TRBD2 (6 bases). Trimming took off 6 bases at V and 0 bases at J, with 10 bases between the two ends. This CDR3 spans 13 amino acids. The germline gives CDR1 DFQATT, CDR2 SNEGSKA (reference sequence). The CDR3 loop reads CSARGTSTDTQYF. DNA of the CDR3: TGCAGTGCCCGGGGGACTAGCACAGATACGCAGTATTTT.

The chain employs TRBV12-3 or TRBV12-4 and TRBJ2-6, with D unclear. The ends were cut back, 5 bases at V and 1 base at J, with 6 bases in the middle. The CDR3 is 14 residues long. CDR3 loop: CASSIYSGANVLTF. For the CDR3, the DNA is TGTGCCAGCAGTATTTATTCTGGGGCCAACGTCCTGACTTTC.

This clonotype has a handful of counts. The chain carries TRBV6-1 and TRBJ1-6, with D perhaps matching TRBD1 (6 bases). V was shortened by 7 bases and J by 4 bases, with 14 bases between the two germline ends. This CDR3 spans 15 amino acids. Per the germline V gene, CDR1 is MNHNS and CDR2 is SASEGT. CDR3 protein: CASTKRTVYNSPLHF. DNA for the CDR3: TGTGCCAGCACCAAGCGGACAGTATATAATTCACCCCTCCACTTT.

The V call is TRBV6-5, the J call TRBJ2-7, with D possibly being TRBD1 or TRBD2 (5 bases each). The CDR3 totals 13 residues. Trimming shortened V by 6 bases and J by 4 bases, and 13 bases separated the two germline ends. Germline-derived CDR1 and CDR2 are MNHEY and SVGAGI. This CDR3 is CASRRDGDYEQYF. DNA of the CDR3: TGTGCCAGCAGAAGGGACGGAGATTACGAGCAGTACTTC.